This TCR beta chain was documented in a study of blood T cells in healthy people across ages. Next came a second PCR, run for roughly 6 to 11 cycles, which used a sample-barcoded 5' primer along with a J-beta primer mix. TCRdb re-derived calls from the 5' RACE reads in MiXCR, one entry per CDR3 protein. The sample yields 2 million or so distinct CDR3 sequences, around 50% seen once. The table lists this clonotype with a count of one. This CDR3 spans 15 amino acids. The J gene is TRBJ2-1, the V gene TRBV21-1; the table names TRBD2, a call not compared with the DNA. TRBV21-1 is flagged as a pseudogene. Sequenced sample: blood. The TCR comes from a woman aged 40 to 50 in good health. The CDR3 reads CASSNPGGGNNEQFF. The CDR3 region has the DNA TGTGCCAGCAGCAACCCTGGGGGAGGGAACAATGAGCAGTTCTTC.